These 32 T cell receptor beta chains were sequenced from one sample in a study of blood T cell repertoires in COVID-19. Repertoires were generated with immunoSEQ multiplex PCR, while TCRdb's copy carries only in-frame clones and drops some. The table lists around 50,000 clones, roughly 80% of them singletons. The specimen sequenced was PBMCs or T cells enriched from blood (not recorded which). These receptors originate from a woman in her forties or fifties with acute COVID-19.

This sequence joins TRBV4-1 and TRBJ1-2; TRBD1 aligns across 12 bases. Germline CDR1 and CDR2: MGHRA and YSYEKL. V was pared by 3 bases and J by 5 bases, with 4 bases of the junction left unmatched. The CDR3 consists of 15 residues. CDR3 in DNA: TGCGCCAGCAGCCAGAGGGACAGGGGGCCTTATGGCTACACCTTC. It codes for CASSQRDRGPYGYTF.

V and J are TRBV13 and TRBJ1-2, with 7 bases fitting TRBD1. The CDR3 contains 16 residues. The germline V gene encodes CDR1 PRHDT and CDR2 FYEKMQ (reference sequence). V lost 5 bases, J lost 2 bases, and 11 bases stayed unmatched. The CDR3 loop is CASSATTDRVNYGYTF. Here the CDR3 DNA reads TGTGCCAGCAGCGCCACGACCGACAGGGTGAACTATGGCTACACCTTC. Full variable domain (outside the CDR3, taken from reference TRBV13 and TRBJ1-2): AAGVIQSPRHLIKEKRETATLKCYPIPRHDTVYWYQQGPGQDPQFLISFYEKMQSDKGSIPDRFSAQQFSDYHSELNMSSLELGDSALYFCASSATTDRVNYGYTFGSGTRLTVV.

This clone was picked up one time. The V gene is TRBV28, the J gene TRBJ2-3, with TRBD2 identical over 10 bases. This CDR3 is built from 16 residues. Germline V lookup: CDR1 MDHEN, CDR2 SYDVKM. V trimming: 6 bases; J trimming: 0 bases; junction bases outside the gene matches: 6. The CDR3 DNA follows: TGTGCCAGCAGCCCGGGACTAGCGAAGAGCACAGATACGCAGTATTTT. It translates to CASSPGLAKSTDTQYF.

This chain joins TRBV2 and TRBJ1-1; 10 bases are a match to TRBD1. Trimming took 6 bases from V and 4 from J; bases not matched to a gene: 2. The V gene's germline CDR1 is SNHLY and CDR2 FYNNEI. This CDR3 comprises 13 residues. CDR3 in DNA: TGTGCCAGCAGGGGGACAGGGGCCACTGAAGCTTTCTTT. It yields the protein CASRGTGATEAFF.

This clone was counted a few times. This rearrangement joins TRBV5-1 to TRBJ1-5; the D is unclear. CDR1 and CDR2 from the germline V gene are SGHRS and YFSETQ. V lost 4 bases to trimming and J lost 5 bases, with 16 bases between them. The CDR3 is 15 amino acids. The CDR3 bases are TGCGCCAGCAGCCCAGGAGGGCAGAGCCATCAGCCCCAGCATTTT. Translating it yields CASSPGGQSHQPQHF.

In its sample, this clone was seen a few times. CDR3 nucleotide sequence: TGTGCCAGTAGTCCTACGGGACAGGGCCTCTATGGCTACACCTTC. Residues: CASSPTGQGLYGYTF. This chain joins TRBV19 and TRBJ1-2; 9 nucleotides line up with TRBD1. This CDR3 contains 15 residues. V shed 5 bases and J 4 bases; nucleotides not matched to a gene: 8. Germline assignment: CDR1 LNHDA and CDR2 SQIVND (reference sequence). The whole variable domain, remainder taken from reference TRBV19 and TRBJ1-2, is DGGITQSPKYLFRKEGQNVTLSCEQNLNHDAMYWYRQDPGQGLRLIYYSQIVNDFQKGDIAEGYSVSREKKESFPLTVTSAQKNPTAFYLCASSPTGQGLYGYTFGSGTRLTVV.

V usage is TRBV2 and J usage is TRBJ1-6; D might be TRBD1 (5 bases). The V and J ends lost 1 base and 7 bases respectively, with 11 bases between them. This CDR3 spans 15 amino acids. CDR1 is SNHLY and CDR2 is FYNNEI in the germline V gene. The CDR3 region has the DNA TGTGCCAGCAGTGAAGTACGGGGGACGAATTCACCCCTCCACTTT. Its translation is CASSEVRGTNSPLHF.

This clone was picked up a small number of times. This rearrangement joins TRBV15 to TRBJ1-5; 8 bases are a match to TRBD1. The J segment lost 0 bases and the V segment lost 1 base, leaving 8 bases of the junction unmatched. CDR1 LNHNV and CDR2 YYDKDF come from the germline V gene (reference sequence). The CDR3 extends over 18 amino acids. CDR3 DNA sequence: TGTGCCACCAGCAGAGCCTCCGGACAGGGCTATAGCAATCAGCCCCAGCATTTT. As protein: CATSRASGQGYSNQPQHF.

This chain links TRBV30 with TRBJ1-2; a possible D gene is TRBD1 (6 bases). There are 17 residues in the CDR3. CDR1 and CDR2 from the germline V gene are GTSNPN and SVGIG (reference sequence). Trimming removed 0 bases from V and 4 bases from J, with 21 bases in between. The CDR3 nucleotides read TGTGCCTGGAGTGTCGATCGGCAGGGGAGTTTGCGCTATGGCTACACCTTC. Translated: CAWSVDRQGSLRYGYTF.

This chain connects TRBV2 to TRBJ2-7; 7 bases are shared with TRBD1. V was clipped by 4 bases and J by 12 bases; unmatched bases: 6. From germline, CDR1 is SNHLY and CDR2 FYNNEI. The CDR3 length is 11 residues. The CDR3 here is CASSADRLPYF. CDR3 sequence (DNA): TGTGCCAGCAGTGCGGACAGGCTCCCGTACTTC.

This clone has just one count. V gene TRBV4-2 combines with J gene TRBJ1-5, with D maybe TRBD1 (5 bases). Germline CDR1 LGHNA, CDR2 YNFKEQ. This CDR3 is built from 14 residues. Trimming took 0 bases from V and 9 from J, leaving 12 bases between them. In DNA, the CDR3 is TGTGCCAGCAGCCAAGATTTGGGGCCTAGGCCCCAGCATTTT. Protein sequence: CASSQDLGPRPQHF.

The chain recombines TRBV4-1 with TRBJ1-5; D gene uncertain. The CDR3 extends over 14 amino acids. Trimming pared 0 bases from V and 9 bases from J, leaving 12 bases between. Looked up from germline, CDR1 is MGHRA and CDR2 is YSYEKL. Here the CDR3 DNA reads TGCGCCAGCAGCCAAGACGGACTGGCAGGGCCCCAGCATTTT. Protein: CASSQDGLAGPQHF.

V is TRBV23-1 and J is TRBJ2-5; 8 nucleotides align to TRBD1. Being an ORF, TRBV23-1 has a function that is uncertain. V lost 6 bases to trimming and J lost 4 bases; unmatched junction nucleotides: 13. The CDR3 is 16 amino acids. The CDR3 region has the DNA TGCGCCAGCAGCCGAATCCCAGGACAGGGTGGAGAGACCCAGTACTTC. Its translation: CASSRIPGQGGETQYF.

The V gene is TRBV3-1 (or the pseudogene TRBV3-2), the J gene TRBJ1-5; no clear D. In germline, CDR1 is LGHDT, CDR2 YNNKEL (reference sequence). The germline V and J ends were trimmed by 3 bases and 5 bases, with 5 bases remaining between them. The CDR3 sequence is 12 residues long. The CDR3 coding sequence is TGTGCCAGCAGCCAGTCTGATCAGCCCCAGCATTTT. Its translation is CASSQSDQPQHF.

V gene TRBV7-9 combines with J gene TRBJ2-7, with D perhaps TRBD1 (5 bases). CDR3 length: 14 residues. Germline CDR1 SEHNR, CDR2 FQNEAQ (reference sequence). The V end lost 1 base, the J end lost 5 bases, and 12 bases lay between the germline ends. CDR3: CASSLGAGYHEQYF. In nucleotides, the CDR3 is TGTGCCAGCAGCTTAGGGGCAGGGTACCACGAGCAGTACTTC.

The rearrangement joins TRBV6-1 to TRBJ1-1; 8 positions agree with TRBD1. V lost 3 bases to trimming and J lost 5 bases; unmatched junction nucleotides: 5. The CDR3 runs to 14 residues. Germline CDR1 reads MNHNS; CDR2 reads SASEGT. CDR3 sequence: CASSDQTGVTEAFF. CDR3 in DNA: TGTGCCAGCAGTGACCAGACAGGGGTAACTGAAGCTTTCTTT.

The DNA of the CDR3 is TGTGCCAGCAGCGAGGGACAGGGGGCCTATGGCTACACCTTC. Amino acid sequence: CASSEGQGAYGYTF. The genes are TRBV11-1 and TRBJ1-2, with 12 bases aligning to TRBD1. After removal of 5 bases from V and 4 bases from J, the junction contained 2 bases not matched to a gene. This CDR3 is built from 14 residues. Germline CDR1 reads SGHAT; CDR2 reads FQDESV (reference sequence).

The chain carries TRBV10-1 and TRBJ1-6; TRBD1 aligns across 8 bases. This CDR3 contains 15 residues. The germline gives CDR1 WNHNN, CDR2 SYGVQD (reference sequence). The J segment lost 10 bases and the V segment lost 5 bases, leaving 10 bases of the junction unmatched. In nucleotides, the CDR3 is TGCGCCAGCAGTCCGAATACAGGGGGAATCTCACCCCTCCACTTT. Protein sequence: CASSPNTGGISPLHF.

The CDR3 protein is CASSEGLAGGLTDTQYF. DNA for the CDR3: TGTGCCAGCAGCGAGGGACTAGCGGGGGGATTGACAGATACGCAGTATTTT. This chain uses TRBV7-2 with TRBJ2-3; 15 bases match TRBD2. V lost 5 bases, J lost 3 bases, and 6 bases stayed unmatched. Germline assignment: CDR1 SGHTA and CDR2 FQGNSA. The length of the CDR3 is 17 residues.

There are a few counts of this clone. The chain uses TRBV19 and TRBJ1-3, with D possibly being TRBD1 (6 bases). Per germline, CDR1 LNHDA and CDR2 SQIVND (reference sequence). The CDR3 length is 17 residues. Trimming took off 5 bases at V and 0 bases at J, with 17 bases between the two ends. CDR3 coding DNA: TGTGCCAGTAGTTCCCTAGGGACAAGAATCTCTGGAAACACCATATATTTT. Protein sequence: CASSSLGTRISGNTIYF.

V gene TRBV16 combines with J gene TRBJ1-2, with TRBD1 as a possible D gene (5 bases). CDR3 length: 14 residues. V lost 0 bases and J lost 1, with 6 bases in between. The germline CDR1 and CDR2 sequences are KGHSY and FQNENV. CDR3 sequence reads: CASSQSTDNYGYTF. The CDR3 region has the DNA TGTGCCAGCAGCCAATCGACAGATAACTATGGCTACACCTTC.

The gene calls are TRBV5-1 and TRBJ1-3; weak D call: TRBD1 (6 bases). The germline V gene has CDR1 SGHRS and CDR2 YFSETQ. The V end lost 4 bases, the J end lost 0 bases, and 14 bases lay between the germline ends. The CDR3 sequence is 16 residues long. As DNA, the CDR3 is TGCGCCAGCAGCCGAGCGACAGGCCGCTCTGGAAACACCATATATTTT. This gives the protein CASSRATGRSGNTIYF. The full variable domain, completed using reference TRBV5-1 and TRBJ1-3, is KAGVTQTPRYLIKTRGQQVTLSCSPISGHRSVSWYQQTPGQGLQFLFEYFSETQRNKGNFPGRFSGRQFSNSRSEMNVSTLELGDSALYLCASSRATGRSGNTIYFGEGSWLTVV.

This clone occurred once. J is TRBJ2-1 and V is TRBV5-1; 7 positions agree with TRBD1. Losses at the gene ends were 0 bases for V and 15 bases for J; bases not matched to a gene: 6. The CDR3 is made up of 12 amino acids. Germline V gene sequence: CDR1 SGHRS, CDR2 YFSETQ. The CDR3 DNA sequence: TGCGCCAGCAGCTTGGGCCAGGGGGAGAGGTTCTTC. This gives the protein CASSLGQGERFF.

The chain combines TRBV5-6 with TRBJ2-1; D might be TRBD2 (5 bases). Germline CDR1 is SGHDT and CDR2 is YYEEEE. V was trimmed by 0 bases and J by 12 bases, leaving 13 bases between them. CDR3 length: 13 amino acids. The chain's CDR3 is CASSLAPPEGQFF. CDR3 sequence (DNA): TGTGCCAGCAGCTTGGCCCCCCCCGAGGGGCAGTTCTTC.

V gene TRBV2 combines with J gene TRBJ2-7, with TRBD1 matching over 11 bases. Germline CDR1 SNHLY, CDR2 FYNNEI. The CDR3 sequence is 15 residues long. The V segment lost 5 bases and the J segment 5 bases; nucleotides outside the gene matches: 8. CDR3 in DNA: TGTGCCAGCAGTACGGACAGGGGGCTCATTGACGAGCAGTACTTC. Residues: CASSTDRGLIDEQYF.

V usage is TRBV18 and J usage is TRBJ2-3; TRBD1 matches at 9 bases. The V segment lost 1 base and the J segment 6 bases; nucleotides outside the gene matches: 8. The germline gives CDR1 KGHSH, CDR2 LQKENI. This CDR3 has 16 amino acids. CDR3 in amino acids: CASSPLDRGISDTQYF. CDR3 in DNA: TGTGCCAGCTCACCACTGGACAGGGGCATATCCGATACGCAGTATTTT.

V and J are TRBV24-1 and TRBJ2-2; weak D call: TRBD1 (5 bases). The germline V and J ends were trimmed by 2 bases and 9 bases, with 12 bases remaining between them. Germline CDR1 and CDR2: KGHDR and SFDVKD. This CDR3 has 14 residues. The DNA of the CDR3 is TGTGCCACCAGTGATTCGGACACGGAGCGGGAGCTGTTTTTT. Translated: CATSDSDTERELFF.

The chain joins TRBV2 to TRBJ1-3; no clear D. This CDR3 comprises 15 residues. Germline V CDR1 and CDR2: SNHLY, FYNNEI. With 5 bases removed from V and 0 bases from J, the gap between germline ends came to 11 bases. This CDR3 reads CASSQTRSSGNTIYF. The DNA for the CDR3 is TGTGCCAGCAGTCAAACACGGAGCTCTGGAAACACCATATATTTT. Filled out from reference TRBV2 and TRBJ1-3, the complete variable domain reads EPEVTQTPSHQVTQMGQEVILRCVPISNHLYFYWYRQILGQKVEFLVSFYNNEISEKSEIFDDQFSVERPDGSNFTLKIRSTKLEDSAMYFCASSQTRSSGNTIYFGEGSWLTVV.

This sequence joins TRBV6-5 and TRBJ1-2; 7 positions agree with TRBD1. Trimming cost V 6 bases and J 6 bases; bases outside gene matches: 13. The CDR3 extends over 15 amino acids. The germline gives CDR1 MNHEY, CDR2 SVGAGI. CDR3 residues: CASSSQGVKSDGYTF. In nucleotides, the CDR3 is TGTGCCAGCAGCTCTCAGGGGGTAAAGTCGGATGGCTACACCTTC.

This clone was seen once. This chain links TRBV7-8 with TRBJ1-1; D gene unclear. V dropped 3 bases and J dropped 5 bases, with 4 bases sitting between them. The CDR3 runs to 11 residues. The V gene's germline CDR1 is SGHVS and CDR2 FQNEAQ. Written as DNA, the CDR3 is TGTGCCAGCAGCTTTACTACTGAAGCTTTCTTT. This translates into CASSFTTEAFF.

This sequence joins TRBV5-1 and TRBJ1-4, with unresolved D. Germline CDR1 is SGHRS and CDR2 is YFSETQ. The V gene lost 0 bases and the J gene lost 8 bases, with 14 bases spanning the gap. The CDR3 runs 15 residues. The CDR3 sequence is CASSLDGDPSEKLFF. For the CDR3, the DNA is TGCGCCAGCAGCTTGGATGGAGATCCATCGGAAAAACTGTTTTTT. Complete variable domain (other parts from reference TRBV5-1 and TRBJ1-4): KAGVTQTPRYLIKTRGQQVTLSCSPISGHRSVSWYQQTPGQGLQFLFEYFSETQRNKGNFPGRFSGRQFSNSRSEMNVSTLELGDSALYLCASSLDGDPSEKLFFGSGTQLSVL.

V is TRBV7-9 and J is TRBJ1-5, with D possibly being TRBD1 (5 bases). Germline lookup yields CDR1 SEHNR and CDR2 FQNEAQ (reference sequence). The CDR3 sequence is 14 residues long. Trimming took 1 base from V and 7 from J, leaving 11 bases between them. The CDR3 nucleotides read TGTGCCAGCAGCTTAGAAGGGACTGGGCAGCCCCAGCATTTT. Its protein is CASSLEGTGQPQHF.